This TCR beta chain was identified in a study of blood T cell repertoires in COVID-19. Sequencing was performed with immunoSEQ multiplex PCR; in TCRdb, only in-frame clones are kept and a portion is missing. Among fewer than 500,000 clones, roughly 87% were seen once, and the ten largest hold 1.5% to 2%. The germline CDR1 and CDR2 sequences are MGHDK and SYGVNS. CDR3 length: 12 residues. The V and J ends lost 3 bases and 8 bases, in that order; junction bases with no gene match: 1. Categorization into cohorts depended on clinical history that participants reported. V is TRBV25-1 and J is TRBJ1-2; 9 bases map to TRBD1. This receptor was identified in a woman between 18 and 29 years old with acute COVID-19. The sample taken for sequencing was PBMCs or T cells enriched from blood (not recorded which). The CDR3 is CASSEGQGGYTF. The CDR3 DNA reads as TGTGCCAGCAGTGAGGGACAGGGAGGCTACACCTTC.